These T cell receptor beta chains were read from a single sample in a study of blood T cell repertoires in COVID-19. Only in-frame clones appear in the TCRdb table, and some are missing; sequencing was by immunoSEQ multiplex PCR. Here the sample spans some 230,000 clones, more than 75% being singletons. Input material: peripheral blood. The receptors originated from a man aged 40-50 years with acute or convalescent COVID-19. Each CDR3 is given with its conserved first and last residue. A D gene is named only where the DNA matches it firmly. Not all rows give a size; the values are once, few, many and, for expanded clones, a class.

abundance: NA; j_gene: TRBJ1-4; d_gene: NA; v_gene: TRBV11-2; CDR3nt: TGTGCCAGCAGCTTAAGTCAGGGGAATGAAAAACTGTTTTTT; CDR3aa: CASSLSQGNEKLFF
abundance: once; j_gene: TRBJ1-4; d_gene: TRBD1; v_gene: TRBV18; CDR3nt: TGTGCCAGCTCACCCGGGACAGGGGACGAAAAACTGTTTTTT; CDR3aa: CASSPGTGDEKLFF
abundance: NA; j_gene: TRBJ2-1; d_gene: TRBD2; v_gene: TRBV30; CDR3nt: TGTGCCTGGAACGCCCCCCCGGGGGGAGTGAACGAGCAGTTCTTC; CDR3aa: CAWNAPPGGVNEQFF
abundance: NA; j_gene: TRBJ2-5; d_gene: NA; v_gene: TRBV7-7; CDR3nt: TGTGCTAGCAGCTTGGGGCCCAAAGAGACCCAGTACTTC; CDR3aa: CASSLGPKETQYF
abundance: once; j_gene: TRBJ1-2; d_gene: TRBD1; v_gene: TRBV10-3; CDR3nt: TGTGCCATCAGTGGAACAGGGGATGGCTACACCTTC; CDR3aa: CAISGTGDGYTF
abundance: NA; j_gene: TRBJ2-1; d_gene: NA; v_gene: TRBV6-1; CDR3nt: TGTGCCAGCAGTGAAGGGAACAGGGAATACAATGAGCAGTTCTTC; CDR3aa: CASSEGNREYNEQFF
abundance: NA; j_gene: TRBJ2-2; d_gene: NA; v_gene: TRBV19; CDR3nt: TGTGCCAGTAGTGTGGGGCTCCCCCCTCCGAACGGGGAGCTGTTTTTT; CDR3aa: CASSVGLPPPNGELFF
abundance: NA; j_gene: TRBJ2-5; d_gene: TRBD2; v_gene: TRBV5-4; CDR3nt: TGTGCCAGCAGCTTTGGCGGGGGGAAAGAGACCCAGTACTTC; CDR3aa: CASSFGGGKETQYF
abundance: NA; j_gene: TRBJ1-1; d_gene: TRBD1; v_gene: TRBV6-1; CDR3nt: TGTGCCAGCAGTCCCTGGACAGGGAACACTGAAGCTTTCTTT; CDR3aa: CASSPWTGNTEAFF
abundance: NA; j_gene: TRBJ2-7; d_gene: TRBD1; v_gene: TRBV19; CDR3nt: TGTGCCAGTCGACAGGGTTCCTACGAGCAGTACTTC; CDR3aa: CASRQGSYEQYF
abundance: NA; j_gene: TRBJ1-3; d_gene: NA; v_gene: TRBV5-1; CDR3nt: TGCGCCAGCAGCCAGCTGGGGGGGAGCTCTGGAAACACCATATATTTT; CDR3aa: CASSQLGGSSGNTIYF
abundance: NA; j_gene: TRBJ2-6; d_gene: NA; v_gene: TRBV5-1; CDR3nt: TGCGCCAGCAGCCTCCAGGGCGACTCTGGGGCCAACGTCCTGACTTTC; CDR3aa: CASSLQGDSGANVLTF
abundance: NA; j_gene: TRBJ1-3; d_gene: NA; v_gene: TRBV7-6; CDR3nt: TGTGCCAGCAGCTCCCACCAGGCCTCTGGAAACACCATATATTTT; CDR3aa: CASSSHQASGNTIYF
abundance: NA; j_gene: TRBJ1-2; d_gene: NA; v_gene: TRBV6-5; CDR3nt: TGTGCCAGCAACCGGGATGGGTATGGCTACACCTTC; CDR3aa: CASNRDGYGYTF